Described below is a single T cell receptor (beta chain) sequence and its context. The sample belongs to a study of blood T cell repertoires in COVID-19. This CDR3 comprises 15 residues. Unmatched junction bases numbered 8, after V lost 5 bases and J lost 3 bases. Looked up from germline, CDR1 is SGHRS and CDR2 is YFSETQ. Using immunoSEQ multiplex PCR, the repertoire was profiled, and TCRdb retains in-frame clones only, with some absent. Found here are 250,000 to 350,000 clones, approximately 86% of them singletons; the top ten hold around 4%. The clonotype originates from a woman aged 50 to 65 with active or convalescent COVID-19. J is TRBJ2-3 and V is TRBV5-1; 8 bases fit TRBD1. Sequencing was carried out using peripheral blood. The CDR3 region has the DNA TGCGCCAGCAGGCTACAGGGGGTTAGTACAGATACGCAGTATTTT. As protein: CASRLQGVSTDTQYF.